These T cell receptor beta chains were read from a single sample in a study of cytomegalovirus exposure and HLA in healthy donors. The protocol was immunoSEQ multiplex PCR, while the TCRdb copy is restricted to in-frame clones and leaves out a portion. This sample has 110,000 or so clones, with over 70% found just once. Sequenced: PBMCs. These receptor sequences come from a woman aged 50 to 65 in good health and CMV-seropositive. The CDR3 runs from the conserved cysteine through the conserved F or W. Each record gives: V gene, clone size, D gene, J gene, CDR3 DNA, CDR3 protein. A D gene is named only where the DNA matches it firmly. Rows may omit the clone size; those that give it use once, few, many or a size class.

V: TRBV9; size: NA; D: TRBD1; J: TRBJ2-2; DNA: TGTGCCAGCAGCGTAGGACCCCTCCTCGTCGGGACAGCTAACACCGGGGAGCTGTTTTTT; CDR3: CASSVGPLLVGTANTGELFF
V: TRBV30; size: NA; D: TRBD2; J: TRBJ2-1; DNA: TGTGCCTGGAGTGCAAGCTCCCTAGCGGGGGGCCTAAGTAGATGGCAACACTCCTACAATGAGCAGTTCTTC; CDR3: CAWSASSLAGGLSRWQHSYNEQFF
V: TRBV7-6; size: few; D: TRBD2; J: TRBJ2-7; DNA: TGTGCCAGCAGCCCCACCGGCCTAGCGGGTTACGAGCAGTACTTC; CDR3: CASSPTGLAGYEQYF
V: TRBV19; size: NA; D: NA; J: TRBJ1-1; DNA: TGTGCCAGTGGGGTTTTTGGAGGGGTGAACACTGAAGCTTTCTTT; CDR3: CASGVFGGVNTEAFF
V: TRBV7-9; size: NA; D: NA; J: TRBJ2-5; DNA: TGTGCCAGCAGCTCGGTTATGGAGACCCAGTACTTC; CDR3: CASSSVMETQYF
V: TRBV5-1; size: once; D: TRBD1; J: TRBJ1-1; DNA: TGCGCCAGCAGCTGGGACAGGGTGGGGGGTAACACTGAAGCTTTCTTT; CDR3: CASSWDRVGGNTEAFF
V: TRBV18; size: NA; D: NA; J: TRBJ2-5; DNA: TGTGCCAGCTCACCCCCGTTCCCCCTAGCTCGCCAAGAGACCCAGTACTTC; CDR3: CASSPPFPLARQETQYF
V: TRBV7-2; size: NA; D: NA; J: TRBJ1-1; DNA: TGTGCCAGCAGCTTACTTAGGGGTACTGAAGCTTTCTTT; CDR3: CASSLLRGTEAFF
V: TRBV4-1; size: NA; D: TRBD1; J: TRBJ1-2; DNA: TGCGCCAGCAGCCAAGTGCACGGGACAGGCCTCTATGGCTACACCTTC; CDR3: CASSQVHGTGLYGYTF
V: TRBV5-1; size: NA; D: TRBD1; J: TRBJ1-4; DNA: TGCGCCAGCAGCTTCCGGACAGGGTTGGCTAATGAAAAACTGTTTTTT; CDR3: CASSFRTGLANEKLFF
V: TRBV9; size: few; D: NA; J: TRBJ1-4; DNA: TGTGCCAGCAGCGTAGCCTCAGAACCGGAAAAACTGTTTTTT; CDR3: CASSVASEPEKLFF
V: TRBV7-9; size: NA; D: TRBD1; J: TRBJ2-7; DNA: TGTGCCAGCAGCTTATGGGCAGGGGGCAACGAGCAGTACTTC; CDR3: CASSLWAGGNEQYF
V: TRBV9; size: NA; D: TRBD1; J: TRBJ1-1; DNA: TGTGCCAGCAGCAAAACCGGGACAGGGGGGGACACTGAAGCTTTCTTT; CDR3: CASSKTGTGGDTEAFF
V: TRBV5-1; size: once; D: TRBD1; J: TRBJ1-1; DNA: TGCGCCAGCAGCCACCGGGACAGTGACATGAACACTGAAGCTTTCTTT; CDR3: CASSHRDSDMNTEAFF
V: TRBV7-2; size: NA; D: NA; J: TRBJ2-3; DNA: TGTGCCAGCAGCCCTACAGTAACAGATACGCAGTATTTT; CDR3: CASSPTVTDTQYF
V: TRBV7-9; size: NA; D: NA; J: TRBJ2-3; DNA: TGTGCCAGCAGCTTGAACTACATAAGCACAGATACGCAGTATTTT; CDR3: CASSLNYISTDTQYF